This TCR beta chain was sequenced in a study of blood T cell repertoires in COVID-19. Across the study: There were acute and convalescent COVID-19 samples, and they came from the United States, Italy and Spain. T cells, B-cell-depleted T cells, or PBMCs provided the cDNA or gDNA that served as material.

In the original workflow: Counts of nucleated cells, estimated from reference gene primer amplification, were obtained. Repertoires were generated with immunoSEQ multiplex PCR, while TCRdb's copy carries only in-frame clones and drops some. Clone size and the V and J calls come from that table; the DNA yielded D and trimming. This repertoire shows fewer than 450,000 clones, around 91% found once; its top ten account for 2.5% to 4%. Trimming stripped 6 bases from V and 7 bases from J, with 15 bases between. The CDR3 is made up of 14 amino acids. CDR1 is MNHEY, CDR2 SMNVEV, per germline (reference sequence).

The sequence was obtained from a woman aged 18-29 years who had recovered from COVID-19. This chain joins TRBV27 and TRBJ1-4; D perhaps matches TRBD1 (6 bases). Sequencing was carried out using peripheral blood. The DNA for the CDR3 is TGTGCCAGCAGCATTGTGGCAGGGGCTGAAAAACTGTTTTTT. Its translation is CASSIVAGAEKLFF.